This T cell receptor beta chain was identified during a study of T cells in Graves' hyperthyroidism and ophthalmopathy. Study-wide results and caveats: Ophthalmopathy was predicted by the model a median of roughly 6.7 months ahead of onset.

Points on this clonotype: Its specificity is not known.

From germline, CDR1 is LGHNA and CDR2 YNFKEQ. The J segment lost 0 bases and the V segment lost 2 bases, leaving 2 bases of the junction unmatched. The CDR3 covers 15 residues. The investigators amplified TCR beta CDR3 regions from RNA transcripts. Initially, a first-round RT-PCR of the TCR CDR3 employed the HTBI primer set. Each CDR3 protein gets one entry after TCRdb re-called the multiplex PCR reads with MiXCR. The data hold roughly 160,000 distinct CDR3 sequences, with over 8% observed a single time. The chain employs TRBV4-2 and TRBJ2-7; 9 nucleotides align to TRBD2. The sequenced sample was blood. The source is a woman younger than 30 with Graves' hyperthyroidism that later progressed to Graves' ophthalmopathy. The CDR3 region is CASSQFSGGSYEQYF. CDR3 coding DNA: TGTGCCAGCAGCCAATTTAGCGGGGGCTCCTACGAGCAGTACTTC.